This T cell receptor (beta chain) was recorded in a study of blood T cell repertoires in COVID-19. Across the whole study: Specimens from acute and convalescent COVID-19 originated in the United States, Italy and Spain. The analysed material was cDNA or gDNA that came from T cells, B-cell-depleted T cells, or PBMCs.

The repertoire was sequenced with immunoSEQ multiplex PCR; TCRdb's copy has only in-frame clones and lacks some. The sample includes over 95,000 clones, approximately 85% of them seen just once. Trimming removed 2 bases from V and 8 bases from J; junction bases left unmatched: 7. The CDR3 has 14 residues. Germline CDR1 MNHNS, CDR2 SASEGT. The chain couples TRBV6-1 to TRBJ1-2; the match to TRBD1 covers 8 bases. Sequencing was done on a sample of peripheral blood. The receptor's source is a woman aged 60 to 75 with COVID-19, enrolled during active disease. The CDR3 DNA reads TGTGCCAGCAGTGAATGGGGGACAGGCGGGGGCTACACCTTC. Its protein product is CASSEWGTGGGYTF.